This section outlines one T cell receptor (beta chain) sequence together with its context. This record belongs to a study of T cell changes during pregnancy in multiple sclerosis. The method was immunoSEQ multiplex PCR; TCRdb's version includes in-frame clones alone and lacks a portion of them. The sample lists some 57,000 clones, under 95% occurring once. The material sequenced was CD4+ T cells from peripheral blood mononuclear cells, taken after pregnancy. This receptor was taken from a female donor in good health, enrolled as a control in a pregnancy study.

The CDR3 DNA follows: TGTGCCAGCAGCCCACGGGGATGGGTAGATACGCAGTATTTT. It yields the protein CASSPRGWVDTQYF. This chain uses TRBV7-2 with TRBJ2-3, with a tentative D call TRBD2 (5 bases). Germline V gives CDR1 SGHTA, CDR2 FQGNSA. The CDR3 contains 14 residues. Trimming removed 5 bases at V and 5 bases at J, with 14 bases between.